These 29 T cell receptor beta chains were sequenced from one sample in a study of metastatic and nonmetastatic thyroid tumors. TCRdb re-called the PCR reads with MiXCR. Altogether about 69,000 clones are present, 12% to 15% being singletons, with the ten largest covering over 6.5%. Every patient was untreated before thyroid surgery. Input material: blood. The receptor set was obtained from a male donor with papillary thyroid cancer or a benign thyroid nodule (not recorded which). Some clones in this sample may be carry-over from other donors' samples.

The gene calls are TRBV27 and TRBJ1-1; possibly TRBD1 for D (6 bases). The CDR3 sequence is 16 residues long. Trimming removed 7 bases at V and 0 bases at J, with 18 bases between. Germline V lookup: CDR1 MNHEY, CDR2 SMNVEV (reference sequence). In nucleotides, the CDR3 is TGTGCCAGCACCATGAAGGGCGACAGGCTGAACACTGAAGCTTTCTTT. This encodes CASTMKGDRLNTEAFF.

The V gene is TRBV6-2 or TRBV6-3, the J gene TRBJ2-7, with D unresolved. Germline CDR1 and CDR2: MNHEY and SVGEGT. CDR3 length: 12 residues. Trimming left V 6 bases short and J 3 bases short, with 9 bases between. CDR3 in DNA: TGTGCCAGCAGGCACTCAGGCTACGAGCAGTACGTC. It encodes CASRHSGYEQYV.

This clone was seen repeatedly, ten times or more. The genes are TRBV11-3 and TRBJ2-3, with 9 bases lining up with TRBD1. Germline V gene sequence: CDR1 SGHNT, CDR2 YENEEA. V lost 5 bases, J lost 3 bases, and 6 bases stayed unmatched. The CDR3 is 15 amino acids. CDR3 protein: CASSSTGGITDTQYF. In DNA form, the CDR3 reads TGTGCCAGCAGCAGTACAGGGGGCATAACAGATACGCAGTATTTT.

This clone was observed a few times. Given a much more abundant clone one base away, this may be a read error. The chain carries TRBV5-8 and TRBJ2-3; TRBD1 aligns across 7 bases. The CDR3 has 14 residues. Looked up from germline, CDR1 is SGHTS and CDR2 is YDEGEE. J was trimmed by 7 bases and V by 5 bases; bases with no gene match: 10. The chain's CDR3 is CASRLTGSTYTQYF. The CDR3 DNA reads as TGTGCCAGCAGACTGACAGGGAGTACATATACGCAGTATTTT.

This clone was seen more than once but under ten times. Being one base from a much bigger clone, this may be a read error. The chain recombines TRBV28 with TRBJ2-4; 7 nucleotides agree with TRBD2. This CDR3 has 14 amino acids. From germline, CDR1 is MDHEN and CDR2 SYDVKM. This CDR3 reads CATQVPSGEKIQYF. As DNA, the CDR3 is TGTGCCACCCAAGTCCCCAGCGGGGAAAAAATTCAGTACTTC.

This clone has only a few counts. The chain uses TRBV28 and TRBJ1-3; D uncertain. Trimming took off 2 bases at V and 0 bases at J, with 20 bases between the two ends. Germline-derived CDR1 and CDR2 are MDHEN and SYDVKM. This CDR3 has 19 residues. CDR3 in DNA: TGTGCCAGCAGTTTAGGGTCTGGCAGGACCAATAGCTCTGGAAACACCATATATTTT. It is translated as CASSLGSGRTNSSGNTIYF.

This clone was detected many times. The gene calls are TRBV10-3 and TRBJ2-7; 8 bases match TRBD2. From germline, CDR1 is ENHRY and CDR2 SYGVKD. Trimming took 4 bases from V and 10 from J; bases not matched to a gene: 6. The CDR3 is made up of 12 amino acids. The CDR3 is CAISGGAGEQYV. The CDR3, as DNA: TGTGCCATCAGTGGAGGAGCGGGAGAACAGTACGTC.

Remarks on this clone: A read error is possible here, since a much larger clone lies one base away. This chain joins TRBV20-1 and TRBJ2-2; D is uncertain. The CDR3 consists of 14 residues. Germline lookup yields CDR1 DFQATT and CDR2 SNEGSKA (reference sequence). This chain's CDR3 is CSAPEVANTWELFF. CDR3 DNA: TGCAGTGCCCCCGAAGTGGCGAACACCTGGGAGCTGTTTTTT.

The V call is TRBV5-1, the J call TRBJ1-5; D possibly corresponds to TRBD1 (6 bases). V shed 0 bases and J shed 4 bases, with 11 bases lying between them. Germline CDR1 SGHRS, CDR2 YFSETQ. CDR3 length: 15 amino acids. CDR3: CASSLAGVGNQPQHF. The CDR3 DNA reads TGCGCCAGCAGCTTGGCAGGGGTAGGTAATCAGCCCCAGCATTTT.

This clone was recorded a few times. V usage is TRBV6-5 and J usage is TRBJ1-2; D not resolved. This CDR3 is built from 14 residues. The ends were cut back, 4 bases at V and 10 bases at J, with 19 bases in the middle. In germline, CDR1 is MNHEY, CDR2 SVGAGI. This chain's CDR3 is CASSSLTVTMVYTF. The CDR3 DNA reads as TGTGCCAGCAGTTCCCTCACAGTAACAATGGTCTACACCTTC.

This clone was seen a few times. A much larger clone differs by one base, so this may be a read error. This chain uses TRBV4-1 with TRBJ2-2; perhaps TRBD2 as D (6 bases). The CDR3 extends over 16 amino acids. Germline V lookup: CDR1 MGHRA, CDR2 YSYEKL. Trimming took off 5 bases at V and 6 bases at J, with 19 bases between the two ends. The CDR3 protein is CASSAGLTTRPGELFF. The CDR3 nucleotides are TGCGCCAGCAGCGCGGGACTTACTACTAGACCCGGGGAGCTGTTTTTT.

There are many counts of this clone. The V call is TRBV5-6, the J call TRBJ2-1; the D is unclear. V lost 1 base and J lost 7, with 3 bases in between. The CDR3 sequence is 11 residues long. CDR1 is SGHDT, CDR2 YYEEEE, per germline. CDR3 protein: CASSLRNEQFF. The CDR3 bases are TGTGCCAGCAGCTTGAGAAATGAGCAGTTCTTC. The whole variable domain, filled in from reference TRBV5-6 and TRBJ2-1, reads DAGVTQSPTHLIKTRGQQVTLRCSPKSGHDTVSWYQQALGQGPQFIFQYYEEEERQRGNFPDRFSGHQFPNYSSELNVNALLLGDSALYLCASSLRNEQFFGPGTRLTVL.

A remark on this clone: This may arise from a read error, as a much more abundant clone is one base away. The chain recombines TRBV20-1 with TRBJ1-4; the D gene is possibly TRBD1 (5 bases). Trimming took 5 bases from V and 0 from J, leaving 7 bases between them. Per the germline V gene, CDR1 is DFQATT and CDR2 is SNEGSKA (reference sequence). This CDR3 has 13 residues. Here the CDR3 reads CSAVQATNEKLFF. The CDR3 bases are TGCAGTGCTGTACAGGCAACTAATGAAAAACTGTTTTTT.

CDR3 nucleotide sequence: TGTGCCAGCAGCTTAGAATTTCGGCGGGCTAGCTCCTACAATGAGCAGTTCTTC. Residues: CASSLEFRRASSYNEQFF. The rearrangement links TRBV11-1 to TRBJ2-1; maybe TRBD2 (5 bases). The CDR3 has 18 residues. With 1 base removed from V and 0 bases from J, the gap between germline ends came to 16 bases. Per germline, CDR1 SGHAT and CDR2 FQDESV (reference sequence).

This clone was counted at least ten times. In DNA form, the CDR3 reads TGTGCCAGCAGTCGTCAGAACGGCGGGAACACTGAAGCTTTCTTT. Amino acid sequence: CASSRQNGGNTEAFF. V and J are TRBV5-6 and TRBJ1-1, with unresolved D. Germline CDR1 and CDR2: SGHDT and YYEEEE. This CDR3 is built from 15 residues. The germline V and J ends were trimmed by 5 bases and 1 base, with 15 bases remaining between them.

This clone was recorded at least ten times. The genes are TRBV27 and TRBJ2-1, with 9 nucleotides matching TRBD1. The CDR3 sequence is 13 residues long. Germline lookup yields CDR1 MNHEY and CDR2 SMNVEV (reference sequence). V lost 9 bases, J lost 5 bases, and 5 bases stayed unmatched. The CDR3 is CARWDRVDNEQFF. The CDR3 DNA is TGTGCCAGGTGGGACAGGGTGGACAATGAGCAGTTCTTC.

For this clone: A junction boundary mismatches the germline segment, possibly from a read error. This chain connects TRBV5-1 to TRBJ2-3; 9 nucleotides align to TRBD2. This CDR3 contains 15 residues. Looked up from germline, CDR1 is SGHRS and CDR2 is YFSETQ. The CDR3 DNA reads TGCGCCAGCAGCGCCCTAGTGACTAGCGGAGATACGCATTATTTT. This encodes CASSALVTSGDTHYF.

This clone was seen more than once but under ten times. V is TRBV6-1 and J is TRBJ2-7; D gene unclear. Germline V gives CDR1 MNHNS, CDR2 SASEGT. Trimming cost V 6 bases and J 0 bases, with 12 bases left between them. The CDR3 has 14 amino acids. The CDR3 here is CASSPSVYSYEQYV. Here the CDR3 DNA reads TGTGCCAGCAGCCCCAGTGTGTACTCCTACGAGCAGTACGTC.

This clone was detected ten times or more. The CDR3: CASSTNDRVEQYF. CDR3 DNA: TGTGCCAGCAGCACGAATGACAGGGTCGAGCAGTACTTC. The J gene is TRBJ2-7, the V gene TRBV7-2, with 7 nucleotides matching TRBD1. Germline V lookup: CDR1 SGHTA, CDR2 FQGNSA. The CDR3 is 13 amino acids. Trimming removed 5 bases from V and 6 bases from J; junction bases left unmatched: 7. Full variable domain (missing parts from reference TRBV7-2 and TRBJ2-7): GAGVSQSPSNKVTEKGKDVELRCDPISGHTALYWYRQSLGQGLEFLIYFQGNSAPDKSGLPSDRFSAERTGGSVSTLTIQRTQQEDSAVYLCASSTNDRVEQYFGPGTRLTVT.

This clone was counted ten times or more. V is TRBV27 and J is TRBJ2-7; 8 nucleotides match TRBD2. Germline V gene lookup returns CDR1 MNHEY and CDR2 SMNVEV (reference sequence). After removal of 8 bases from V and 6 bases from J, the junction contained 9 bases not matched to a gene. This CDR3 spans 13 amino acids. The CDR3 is CASSPGLVSEQYF. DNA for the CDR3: TGTGCCAGCTCACCGGGACTAGTAAGCGAGCAGTACTTC.

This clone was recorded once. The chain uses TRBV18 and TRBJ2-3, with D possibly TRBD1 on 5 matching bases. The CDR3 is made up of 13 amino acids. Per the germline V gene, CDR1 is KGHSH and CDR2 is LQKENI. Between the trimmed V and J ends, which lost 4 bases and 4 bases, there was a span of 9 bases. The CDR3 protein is CASSRQGPDTQYF. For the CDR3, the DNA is TGTGCCAGCTCACGCCAGGGCCCAGATACGCAGTATTTT. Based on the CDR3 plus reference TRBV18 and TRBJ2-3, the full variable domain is NAGVMQNPRHLVRRRGQEARLRCSPMKGHSHVYWYRQLPEEGLKFMVYLQKENIIDESGMPKERFSAEFPKEGPSILRIQQVVRGDSAAYFCASSRQGPDTQYFGPGTRLTVL.

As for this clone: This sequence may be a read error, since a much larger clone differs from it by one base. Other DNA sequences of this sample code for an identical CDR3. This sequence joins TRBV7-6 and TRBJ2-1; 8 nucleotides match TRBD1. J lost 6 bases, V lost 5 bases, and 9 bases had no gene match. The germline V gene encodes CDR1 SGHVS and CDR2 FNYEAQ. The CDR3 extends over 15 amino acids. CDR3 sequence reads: CASSTGGGNSNEQFF. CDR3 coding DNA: TGTGCCAGCAGCACAGGGGGAGGTAATAGCAATGAGCAGTTCTTC. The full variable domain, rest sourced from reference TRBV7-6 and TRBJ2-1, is GAGVSQSPRYKVTKRGQDVALRCDPISGHVSLYWYRQALGQGPEFLTYFNYEAQQDKSGLPNDRFSAERPEGSISTLTIQRTEQRDSAMYRCASSTGGGNSNEQFFGPGTRLTVL.

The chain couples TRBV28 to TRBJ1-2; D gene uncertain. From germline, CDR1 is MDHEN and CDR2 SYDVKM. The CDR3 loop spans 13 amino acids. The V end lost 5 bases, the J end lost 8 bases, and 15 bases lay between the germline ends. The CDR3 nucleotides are TGTGCCAGCAGTCCGTATGCGGGTCGCGGCTACACCTTC. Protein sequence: CASSPYAGRGYTF.

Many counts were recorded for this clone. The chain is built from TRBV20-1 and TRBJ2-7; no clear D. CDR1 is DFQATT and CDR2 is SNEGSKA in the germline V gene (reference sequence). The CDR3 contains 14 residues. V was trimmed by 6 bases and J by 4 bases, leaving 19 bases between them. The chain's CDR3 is CSARRSSVGYEQYF. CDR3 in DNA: TGCAGTGCCCGTAGGTCCAGCGTGGGGTACGAGCAGTACTTC.

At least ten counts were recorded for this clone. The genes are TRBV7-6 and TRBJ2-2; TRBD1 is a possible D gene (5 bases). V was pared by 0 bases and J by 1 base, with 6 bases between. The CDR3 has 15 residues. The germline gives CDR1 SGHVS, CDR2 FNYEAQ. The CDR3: CASSLAGLNTGELFF. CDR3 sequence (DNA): TGTGCCAGCAGCTTAGCGGGGCTGAACACCGGGGAGCTGTTTTTT.

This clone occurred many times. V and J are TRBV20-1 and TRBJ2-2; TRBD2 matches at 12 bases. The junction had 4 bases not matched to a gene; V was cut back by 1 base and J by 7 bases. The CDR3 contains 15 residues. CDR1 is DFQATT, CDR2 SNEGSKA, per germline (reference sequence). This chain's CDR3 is CSARGPSGRGGELFF. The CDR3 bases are TGCAGTGCTAGAGGTCCTAGCGGGAGGGGCGGGGAGCTGTTTTTT.

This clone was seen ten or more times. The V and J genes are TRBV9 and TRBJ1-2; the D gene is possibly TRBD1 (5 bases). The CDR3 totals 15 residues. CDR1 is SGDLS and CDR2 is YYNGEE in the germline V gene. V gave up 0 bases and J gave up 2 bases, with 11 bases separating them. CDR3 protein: CASSVAPRDNYGYTF. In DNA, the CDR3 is TGTGCCAGCAGCGTAGCTCCCCGGGACAACTATGGCTACACCTTC.

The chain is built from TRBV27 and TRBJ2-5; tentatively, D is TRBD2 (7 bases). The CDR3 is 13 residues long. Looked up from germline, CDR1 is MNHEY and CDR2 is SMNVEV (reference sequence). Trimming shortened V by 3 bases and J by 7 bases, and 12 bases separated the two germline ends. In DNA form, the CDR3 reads TGTGCCAGCAGTTTGGGGGGGCGCGGGACCCAGTACTTC. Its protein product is CASSLGGRGTQYF.

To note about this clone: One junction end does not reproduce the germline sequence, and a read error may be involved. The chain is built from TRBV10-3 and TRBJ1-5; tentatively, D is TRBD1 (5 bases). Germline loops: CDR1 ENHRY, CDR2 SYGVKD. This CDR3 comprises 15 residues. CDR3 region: CAISEGTGPHQHQHF. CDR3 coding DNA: TGTGCCATCAGTGAAGGGACGGGACCCCATCAGCACCAGCATTTT.